Listed here is a single T cell receptor beta chain. Its antigen remains unidentified. One base away there is no much larger clone; base qualities are not given. The library was produced with RT-PCR. Reads for this sample came from an Illumina HiSeq 2500. Using fastp at Q25 and MiXCR, TCRdb reprocessed the public reads and kept productive beta chains. Every entry covers one CDR3 protein and lists the most common genes and DNA from its rows. The sample data list 400,000 to 650,000 distinct CDR3 sequences, and 6% to 9% of these were observed just once. The ten largest clones add up to over 10% of the sample. The sample is drawn from a study of response to subunit inactivated influenza vaccine (dated by TCRdb to between 2017 and 2018). General notes on the study: To follow how T cells responded to a trivalent subunit inactivated influenza vaccine, the researchers relied on deep quantitative profiling of the T cell receptor repertoire. General conclusions and limits of the study: The authors suggested that each seasonal influenza vaccination may recruit only a limited number of new T cells.

The CDR3 covers 14 residues, taking in both the cysteine and the phenylalanine. The read is trimmed to its CDR3 DNA, 42 bases read in frame from base 1. CDR1 SGHRS and CDR2 YFSETQ are derived from the germline V gene. Trimming costs V 1 base and J 0 bases, and their ends lie 7 bases apart. Sequenced here: PBMCs from blood, sampled less than 30 months after vaccination. The chain employs TRBV5-1 and TRBJ2-5, with an unclear D gene assignment. The sequence came from a man in his fifties or sixties who received an inactivated influenza vaccine. Donor details come from another sample of the same person, matched by shared clones. The bases read TGCGCCAGCAGCTTGCTCTTAGACCAAGAGACCCAGTACTTC. It translates as CASSLLLDQETQYF.